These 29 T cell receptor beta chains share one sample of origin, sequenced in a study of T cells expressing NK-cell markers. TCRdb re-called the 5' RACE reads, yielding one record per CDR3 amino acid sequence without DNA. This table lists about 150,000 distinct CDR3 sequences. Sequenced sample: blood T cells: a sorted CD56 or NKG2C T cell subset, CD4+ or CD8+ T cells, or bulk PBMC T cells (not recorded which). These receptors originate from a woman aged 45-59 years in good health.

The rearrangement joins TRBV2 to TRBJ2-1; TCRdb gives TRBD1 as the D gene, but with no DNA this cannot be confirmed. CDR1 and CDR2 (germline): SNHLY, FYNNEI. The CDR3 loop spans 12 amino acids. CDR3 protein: CASRPHADEQFF.

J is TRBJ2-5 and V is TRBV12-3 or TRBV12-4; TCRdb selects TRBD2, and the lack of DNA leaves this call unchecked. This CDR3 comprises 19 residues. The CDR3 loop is CATSTGLAGGGQLQETQYF.

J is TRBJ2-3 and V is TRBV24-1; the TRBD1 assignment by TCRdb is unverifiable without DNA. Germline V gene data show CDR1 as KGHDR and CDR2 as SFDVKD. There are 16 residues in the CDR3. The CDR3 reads CATSDLPGLATDTQYF.

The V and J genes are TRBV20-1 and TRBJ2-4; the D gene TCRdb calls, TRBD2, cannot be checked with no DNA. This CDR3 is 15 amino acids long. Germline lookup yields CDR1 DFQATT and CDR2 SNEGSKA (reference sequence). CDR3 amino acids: CSATSSGVAKNIQYF.

The CDR3 sequence: CASKDANEKLFF. The chain recombines TRBV5-1 with TRBJ1-4. In germline, CDR1 is SGHRS, CDR2 YFSETQ. The CDR3 is 12 amino acids.

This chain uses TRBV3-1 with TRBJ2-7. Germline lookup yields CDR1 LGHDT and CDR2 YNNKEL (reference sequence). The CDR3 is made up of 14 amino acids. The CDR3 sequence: CASSQDFTDYEQYF.

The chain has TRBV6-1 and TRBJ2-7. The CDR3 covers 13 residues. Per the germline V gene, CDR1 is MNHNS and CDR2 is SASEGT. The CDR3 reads CASSELASYEQYF.

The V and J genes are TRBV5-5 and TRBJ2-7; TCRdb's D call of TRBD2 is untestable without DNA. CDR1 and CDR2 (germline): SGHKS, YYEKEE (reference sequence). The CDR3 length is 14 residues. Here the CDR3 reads CASSLEGLAAEQYF.

This CDR3 reads CASSGPGTQTHNEQFF. This chain joins TRBV7-9 and TRBJ2-1; without DNA, the TCRdb call of TRBD2 cannot be checked. This CDR3 is built from 16 residues. Germline V gene lookup returns CDR1 SEHNR and CDR2 FQNEAQ (reference sequence).

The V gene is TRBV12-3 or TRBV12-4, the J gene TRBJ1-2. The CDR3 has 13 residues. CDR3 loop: CASSLTASYGYTF.

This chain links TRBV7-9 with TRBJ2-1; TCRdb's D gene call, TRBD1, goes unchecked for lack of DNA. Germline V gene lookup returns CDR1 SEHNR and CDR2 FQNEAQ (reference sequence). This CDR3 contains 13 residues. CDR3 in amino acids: CAARDRGDDEQFF.

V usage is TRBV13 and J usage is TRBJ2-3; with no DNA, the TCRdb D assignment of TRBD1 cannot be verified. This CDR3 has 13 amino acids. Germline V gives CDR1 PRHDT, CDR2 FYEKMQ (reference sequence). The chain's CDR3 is CASSPGSADTQYF. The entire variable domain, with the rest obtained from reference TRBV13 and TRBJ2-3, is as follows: AAGVIQSPRHLIKEKRETATLKCYPIPRHDTVYWYQQGPGQDPQFLISFYEKMQSDKGSIPDRFSAQQFSDYHSELNMSSLELGDSALYFCASSPGSADTQYFGPGTRLTVL.

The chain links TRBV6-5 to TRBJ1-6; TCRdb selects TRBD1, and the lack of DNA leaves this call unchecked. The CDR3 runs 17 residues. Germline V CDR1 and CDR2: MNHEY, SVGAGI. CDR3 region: CASRLQGFGSYNSPLHF.

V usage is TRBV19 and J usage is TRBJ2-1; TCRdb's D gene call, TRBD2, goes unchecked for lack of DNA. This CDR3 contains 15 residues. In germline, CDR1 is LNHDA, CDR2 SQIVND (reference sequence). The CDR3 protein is CASSVTSGSIDEQFF.

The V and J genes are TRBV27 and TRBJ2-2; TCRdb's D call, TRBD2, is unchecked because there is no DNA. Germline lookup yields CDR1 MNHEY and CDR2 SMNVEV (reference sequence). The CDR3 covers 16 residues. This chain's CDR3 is CASSFPASGNTGELFF.

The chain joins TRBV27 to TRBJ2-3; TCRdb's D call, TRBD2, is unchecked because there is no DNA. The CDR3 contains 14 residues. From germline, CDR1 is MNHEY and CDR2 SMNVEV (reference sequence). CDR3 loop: CASSPGALTDTQYF.

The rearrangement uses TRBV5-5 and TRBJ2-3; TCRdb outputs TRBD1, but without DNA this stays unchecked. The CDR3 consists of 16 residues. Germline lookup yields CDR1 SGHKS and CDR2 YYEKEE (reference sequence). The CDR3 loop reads CASSLAGGGYTDTQYF.

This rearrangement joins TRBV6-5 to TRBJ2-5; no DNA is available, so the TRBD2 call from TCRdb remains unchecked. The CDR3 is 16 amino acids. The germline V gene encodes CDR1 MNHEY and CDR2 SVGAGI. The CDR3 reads CASSYPGTSGKETQYF.

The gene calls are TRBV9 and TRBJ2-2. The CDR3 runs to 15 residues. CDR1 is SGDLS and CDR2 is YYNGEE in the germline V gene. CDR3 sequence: CASSVGTSGGGELFF.

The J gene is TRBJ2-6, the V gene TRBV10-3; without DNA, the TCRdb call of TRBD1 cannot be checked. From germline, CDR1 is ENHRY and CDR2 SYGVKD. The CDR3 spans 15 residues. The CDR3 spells CAPRSPNSGANVLTF.

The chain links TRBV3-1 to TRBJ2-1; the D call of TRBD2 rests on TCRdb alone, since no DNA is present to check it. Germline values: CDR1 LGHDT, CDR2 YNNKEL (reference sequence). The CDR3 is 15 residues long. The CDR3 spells CASSHGLAGVREQFF.

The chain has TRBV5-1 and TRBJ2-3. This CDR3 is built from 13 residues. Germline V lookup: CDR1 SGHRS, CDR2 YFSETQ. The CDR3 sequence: CASSLYRTDTQYF.

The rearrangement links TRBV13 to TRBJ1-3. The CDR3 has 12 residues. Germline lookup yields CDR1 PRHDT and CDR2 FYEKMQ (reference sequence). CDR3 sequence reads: CASSLAGNTIYF.

The CDR3 reads CASRWGTQETQYF. The chain employs TRBV5-1 and TRBJ2-5; TCRdb's D call, TRBD2, is unchecked because there is no DNA. The CDR3 spans 13 residues. Per the germline V gene, CDR1 is SGHRS and CDR2 is YFSETQ.

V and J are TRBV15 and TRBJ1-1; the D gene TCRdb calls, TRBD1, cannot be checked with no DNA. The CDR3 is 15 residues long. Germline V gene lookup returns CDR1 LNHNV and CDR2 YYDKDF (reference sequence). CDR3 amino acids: CATSIRTGGNTEAFF.

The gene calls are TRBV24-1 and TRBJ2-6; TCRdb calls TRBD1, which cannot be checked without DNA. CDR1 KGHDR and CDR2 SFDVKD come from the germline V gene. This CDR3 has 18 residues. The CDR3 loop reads CATSDPGTGGTGANVLTF.

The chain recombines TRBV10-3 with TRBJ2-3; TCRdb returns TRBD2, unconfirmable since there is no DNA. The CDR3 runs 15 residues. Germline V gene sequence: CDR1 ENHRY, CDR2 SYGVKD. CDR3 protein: CAIRGLAGEVDTQYF.

The CDR3 sequence: CASSIERFEGELFF. V gene TRBV12-3 or TRBV12-4 combines with J gene TRBJ2-2. The CDR3 covers 14 residues.

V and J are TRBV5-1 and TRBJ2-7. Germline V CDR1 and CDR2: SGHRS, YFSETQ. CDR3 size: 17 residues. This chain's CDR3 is CASSFGGILSTDYEQYF.